The clone carrying this T cell receptor (beta chain) is termed large. Sorting of live CD3+CD8+TCRalphabeta+ cells by PD-1 and/or TIGIT gave four subsets. The data are from a study of circulating CD8 cells and anti-PD-1 response in melanoma. TCR libraries were prepared from approximately 15 ng of total RNA with the QIAseq Immune Repertoire TCR panel. One entry per CDR3 protein results from TCRdb running MiXCR on the reads. In the table there are 500 to 600 distinct CDR3 sequences, more than 6% of which are singletons. Sequenced here: CD8+ T cells from PBMCs, sampled at baseline or after one month of anti-PD-1 therapy (not recorded which). The clonotype comes from a human donor with melanoma.

Here the CDR3 DNA reads TGTGCCAGCACCTCGCTGGGGGAGGGTGAGCAGTACTTC. It codes for CASTSLGEGEQYF. V and J are TRBV27 and TRBJ2-7; TRBD2 aligns across 7 bases. The CDR3 extends over 13 amino acids. The V gene's germline CDR1 is MNHEY and CDR2 SMNVEV (reference sequence). The V gene end was trimmed by 7 bases and the J gene end by 7 bases; junction bases not matched to a gene: 10.